One sample yielded the 22 T cell receptor beta chains listed below, sequenced in a study of T cell repertoires in cytomegalovirus infection. TCRdb called the reads again in MiXCR, with one record for every CDR3 protein. The table lists a few hundred thousand distinct CDR3 sequences, more than 20% of them singletons. Sequenced: PBMCs. These receptors came from a human donor in good health (CMV status not recorded). Some clones in this sample may be carry-over from other donors' samples.

This clonotype was detected ten times or more. The chain carries TRBV7-2 and TRBJ2-5; 11 bases line up with TRBD2. CDR3 length equals 15 residues. The V gene's germline CDR1 is SGHTA and CDR2 FQGNSA. The V and J ends lost 5 bases and 6 bases, in that order; junction bases with no gene match: 8. The CDR3 protein is CASSLPGLAVKTQYF. Here the CDR3 DNA reads TGTGCCAGCAGCCTTCCGGGACTAGCGGTTAAGACCCAGTACTTC.

This clonotype was counted ten times or more. The chain combines TRBV7-9 with TRBJ2-3, with D possibly being TRBD1 (5 bases). V was clipped by 1 base and J by 6 bases, with 8 bases between them. Germline assignment: CDR1 SEHNR and CDR2 FQNEAQ (reference sequence). This CDR3 is built from 13 residues. CDR3 protein: CASSLEGLDTQYF. The DNA for the CDR3 is TGTGCCAGCAGCTTAGAGGGGCTGGATACGCAGTATTTT.

CDR3 residues: CAISEHRGQPQHF. The DNA of the CDR3 is TGTGCCATCAGTGAGCACCGGGGTCAGCCCCAGCATTTT. The chain employs TRBV10-3 and TRBJ1-5; no definite D call. Germline CDR1 is ENHRY and CDR2 is SYGVKD. Trimming pared 2 bases from V and 6 bases from J, leaving 8 bases between. This CDR3 is 13 amino acids long.

There are a few counts of this clonotype. The chain is built from TRBV6-1 and TRBJ2-7; TRBD2 agrees at 11 bases. Germline lookup yields CDR1 MNHNS and CDR2 SASEGT. The V gene end was trimmed by 3 bases and the J gene end by 0 bases; junction bases not matched to a gene: 13. This CDR3 has 19 residues. The CDR3 DNA sequence: TGTGCCAGCAGTGACGAGTTGGCTAGCGGGAGGCTCCACTCCTACGAGCAGTACGTC. This sequence encodes CASSDELASGRLHSYEQYV.

This sequence joins TRBV6-2 or TRBV6-3 and TRBJ1-1; D is perhaps TRBD1 (5 bases). The ends were cut back, 6 bases at V and 3 bases at J, with 23 bases in the middle. Looked up from germline, CDR1 is MNHEY and CDR2 is SVGEGT. The CDR3 totals 17 residues. CDR3 DNA: TGTGCCAGCAGCCGCTTTATCCGTTCGGGGCGGGACACTGAAGCTTTCTTT. Encoded protein: CASSRFIRSGRDTEAFF.

This clonotype showed up just a few times. This sequence joins TRBV19 and TRBJ2-5; 7 nucleotides align to TRBD1. This CDR3 spans 14 amino acids. In germline, CDR1 is LNHDA, CDR2 SQIVND (reference sequence). V dropped 10 bases and J dropped 6; count of bases not matched to a gene: 14. The CDR3 DNA reads TGTGCCACAACCGACGGGACAGCATATCAGACCCAGTACTTC. This translates into CATTDGTAYQTQYF.

CDR3 nucleotide sequence: TGTGTCAGTCTGGTCGACGGGACGGGGAAGTCCACTGAAGCTTTCTTT. Protein: CVSLVDGTGKSTEAFF. The rearrangement joins TRBV7-2 to TRBJ1-1, with a possible D match to TRBD1 (5 bases). This CDR3 spans 16 amino acids. Germline V gene sequence: CDR1 SGHTA, CDR2 FQGNSA.

This clonotype was recorded many times. This chain connects TRBV12-3 or TRBV12-4 to TRBJ2-7, with D possibly being TRBD2 (6 bases). CDR3 length equals 16 residues. Trimming removed 6 bases at V and 2 bases at J, with 20 bases between. As DNA, the CDR3 is TGTGCCAGCAGCCGCCGGCTAGCGAAAACTACCTACGAGCAGTACTTC. This gives the protein CASSRRLAKTTYEQYF.

This clonotype was seen at least ten times. CDR3: CASSPRTRETQYF. CDR3 coding DNA: TGTGCCAGCAGCCCACGGACGCGAGAGACCCAGTACTTC. J is TRBJ2-5 and V is TRBV7-2, with unresolved D. CDR3 length equals 13 residues. Germline-derived CDR1 and CDR2 are SGHTA and FQGNSA. The V gene lost 5 bases and the J gene lost 4 bases, with 11 bases spanning the gap.

There are a few counts of this clonotype. This rearrangement joins TRBV7-2 to TRBJ1-4; D gene uncertain. The CDR3 loop spans 16 amino acids. V was trimmed by 1 base and J by 5 bases, leaving 14 bases between them. Germline V gene lookup returns CDR1 SGHTA and CDR2 FQGNSA. This CDR3 is CASSLDGGRANEKLFF. CDR3 nucleotide sequence: TGTGCCAGCAGCTTAGATGGCGGGAGGGCAAATGAAAAACTGTTTTTT.

This chain links TRBV29-1 with TRBJ2-7; D may be TRBD1 (6 bases). Trimming left V 0 bases short and J 6 bases short, with 9 bases between. The CDR3 consists of 12 residues. Germline V gives CDR1 SQVTM, CDR2 ANQGSEA. DNA for the CDR3: TGCAGCGTTGAAGACAACAGGGTCGAGCAGTACTTC. Translated: CSVEDNRVEQYF.

The chain employs TRBV14 and TRBJ2-1, with 11 bases lining up with TRBD2. The germline V gene has CDR1 SGHDN and CDR2 FVKESK. This CDR3 region has 16 residues. The V and J ends lost 2 bases and 8 bases, in that order; junction bases with no gene match: 8. CDR3 region: CASSQYSGRAHDEQFF. Here the CDR3 DNA reads TGTGCCAGCAGCCAATATAGCGGGAGGGCCCACGATGAGCAGTTCTTC.

The chain couples TRBV29-1 to TRBJ1-5; 7 positions agree with TRBD1. The CDR3 is 12 amino acids. Trimming at V came to 4 bases and at J to 4 bases, leaving 1 base not matched to a gene. Germline V CDR1 and CDR2: SQVTM, ANQGSEA. CDR3 protein: CSVGGQNQPQHF. In DNA, the CDR3 is TGCAGCGTTGGGGGACAGAATCAGCCCCAGCATTTT.

Ten or more counts support this clonotype. The rearrangement links TRBV7-9 to TRBJ2-3; a possible D gene is TRBD2 (5 bases). V was clipped by 5 bases and J by 0 bases, with 15 bases between them. This CDR3 spans 16 amino acids. Germline V gene sequence: CDR1 SEHNR, CDR2 FQNEAQ (reference sequence). The CDR3 nucleotides read TGTGCCAGCAGCGCATCGCTTGGCGGGAGCACAGATACGCAGTATTTT. This translates into CASSASLGGSTDTQYF.

A word on this clonotype: A read error may be the cause here, since a much bigger clone is one base away. The rearrangement uses TRBV7-2 and TRBJ1-4; D ambiguous. The V end was cut by 5 bases, the J end by 5 bases, with 12 bases between. CDR1 and CDR2 (germline): SGHTA, FQGNSA. The length of the CDR3 is 14 residues. The CDR3 loop reads CASSPGIRNEKLFF. The DNA for the CDR3 is TGTGCCAGCAGCCCGGGGATCAGAAATGAAAAACTGTTTTTT.

V usage is TRBV30 and J usage is TRBJ1-1, with a weak D call TRBD1 (6 bases). V lost 3 bases and J 1 base, leaving 6 bases between the germline ends. The CDR3 spans 12 residues. Germline CDR1 and CDR2: GTSNPN and SVGIG (reference sequence). For the CDR3, the DNA is TGTGCCTGGAGGGGACAGAACACTGAAGCTTTCTTT. It yields the protein CAWRGQNTEAFF.

This clonotype was picked up a small number of times. The chain uses TRBV20-1 and TRBJ1-1; the D gene is possibly TRBD1 (5 bases). This CDR3 has 15 residues. Germline V gives CDR1 DFQATT, CDR2 SNEGSKA (reference sequence). With 6 bases removed from V and 5 bases from J, the gap between germline ends came to 22 bases. CDR3 in DNA: TGCAGTGCCCCTGGTGTTCCGGCGGGGGGGACTGAAGCTTTCTTT. As protein: CSAPGVPAGGTEAFF.

This clonotype showed up just a few times. The chain is built from TRBV11-2 and TRBJ2-5; D call uncertain. Per the germline V gene, CDR1 is SGHAT and CDR2 is FQNNGV. V lost 3 bases to trimming and J lost 9 bases, with 11 bases between them. There are 12 residues in the CDR3. In DNA form, the CDR3 reads TGTGCCAGCAGCTTCCTGGATCGGGCCCAGTACTTC. This sequence encodes CASSFLDRAQYF.

The chain carries TRBV19 and TRBJ2-1; no reliable D call. Per the germline V gene, CDR1 is LNHDA and CDR2 is SQIVND (reference sequence). Deletions cut 1 base from V and 2 bases from J, with 12 bases between. This CDR3 is 16 amino acids long. The CDR3 bases are TGTGCCAGTAGTATAGCGTCCTTGGCCACCTACAATGAGCAGTTCTTC. Protein product: CASSIASLATYNEQFF.

There are a few counts of this clonotype. One end of the junction is discordant with germline, which a read error may explain. The rearrangement uses TRBV7-9 and TRBJ2-1; TRBD2 matches at 10 bases. The CDR3 has 15 amino acids. CDR1 is SEHNR and CDR2 is FQNEAQ in the germline V gene (reference sequence). The CDR3 DNA follows: TGTGCCAGCAGCCTAGCGGGAGAGACCTACGGTGAGCAGTTCTTC. It codes for CASSLAGETYGEQFF.

With respect to this clonotype: Germline and junction disagree at one end, which may indicate a read error. This chain links TRBV7-7 with TRBJ2-1, with 11 bases that match TRBD1. The CDR3 runs to 14 residues. The germline CDR1 and CDR2 sequences are SSHAT and FNYEAQ (reference sequence). Written as DNA, the CDR3 is TGTGCTAGCAGCCAAGGGACAGGGGGCAATGAGCAGTTCTTC. This sequence encodes CASSQGTGGNEQFF. The full variable domain, rest sourced from reference TRBV7-7 and TRBJ2-1, is GAGVSQSPRYKVTKRGQDVTLRCDPISSHATLYWYQQALGQGPEFLTYFNYEAQPDKSGLPSDRFSAERPEGSISTLTIQRTEQRDSAMYRCASSQGTGGNEQFFGPGTRLTVL.

Regarding this clonotype: The junction shows a germline mismatch at one end, possibly a read error. V and J are TRBV7-2 and TRBJ2-7, with 7 positions matching TRBD2. The CDR3 has 15 residues. From germline, CDR1 is SGHTA and CDR2 FQGNSA. DNA of the CDR3: TGTGCCAGCAGCTTAGGGCTAGCGGCCTCCTACGAGCAGTGCTTC. Translating gives CASSLGLAASYEQCF.